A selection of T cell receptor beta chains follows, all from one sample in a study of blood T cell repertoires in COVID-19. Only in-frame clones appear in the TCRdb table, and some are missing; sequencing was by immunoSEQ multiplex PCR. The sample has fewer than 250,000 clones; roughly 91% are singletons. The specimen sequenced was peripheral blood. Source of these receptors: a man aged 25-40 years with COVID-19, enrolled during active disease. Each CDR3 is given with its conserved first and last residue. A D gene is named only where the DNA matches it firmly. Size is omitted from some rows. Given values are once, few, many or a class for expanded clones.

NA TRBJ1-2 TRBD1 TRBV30 TGTGCCTGGAGTGTCGTCGGGACAGGGGCCATCTATGGCTACACCTTC CAWSVVGTGAIYGYTF
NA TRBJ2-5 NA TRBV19 TGTGCCAGTGCCCCTCTGGGGGGATACCAAGAGACCCAGTACTTC CASAPLGGYQETQYF
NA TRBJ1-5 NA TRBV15 TGTGCCACCAGCAGAGCTACAGGGAATCAGCCCCAGCATTTT CATSRATGNQPQHF
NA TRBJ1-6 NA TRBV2 TGTGCCACCCGCGGGCAGGGGCTCACCCTCCACTTT CATRGQGLTLHF
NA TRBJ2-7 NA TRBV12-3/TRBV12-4 TGTGCCAGCAGCCACGGGATCTACGAGCAGTACTTC CASSHGIYEQYF
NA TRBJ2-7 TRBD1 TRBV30 TGTGCCTGGAGCTGGGACAGGGGCGAGCAGTACTTC CAWSWDRGEQYF
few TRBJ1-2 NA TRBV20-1 TGCAGTGTCAGATTTAACTATGGCTACACCTTC CSVRFNYGYTF
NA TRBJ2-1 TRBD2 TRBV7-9 TGTGCCAGCAGCACGCGGGGGAGCTCCTACAATGAGCAGTTCTTC CASSTRGSSYNEQFF
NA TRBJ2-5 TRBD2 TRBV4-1 TGCGCCAGCAGCCAAACGCGGGGGAACCATAAAGAGACCCAGTACTTC CASSQTRGNHKETQYF
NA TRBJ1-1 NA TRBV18 TGTGCCAGCTCACCACCGGAGGACCCTAACACTGAAGCTTTCTTT CASSPPEDPNTEAFF
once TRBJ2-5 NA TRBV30 TGTGCCTGGAGTGTGGGGGGAGTACAAGAGACCCAGTACTTC CAWSVGGVQETQYF
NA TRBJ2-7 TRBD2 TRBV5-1 TGCGCCAGCAGCCTACTAGCGGGGGCCCGCTACGAGCAGTACTTC CASSLLAGARYEQYF
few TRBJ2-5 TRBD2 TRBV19 TGTGCCAGTAGTAGCACCGGGACTAGCGGCTCGGAGACCCAGTACTTC CASSSTGTSGSETQYF
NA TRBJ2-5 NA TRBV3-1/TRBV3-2 TGTGCCAGCGGAGCAAGAGACCAAGAGACCCAGTACTTC CASGARDQETQYF
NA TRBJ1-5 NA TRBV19 TGTGCCAGTAGTCCCTTGGAGGGGAGGACCGCAAATCAGCCCCAGCATTTT CASSPLEGRTANQPQHF
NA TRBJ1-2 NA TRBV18 TGTGCCAGCTCACCAGAGGAGTATGGCTACACCTTC CASSPEEYGYTF
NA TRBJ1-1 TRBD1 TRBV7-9 TGTGCCAGCAGAATAGGACAGGTGAACACTGAAGCTTTCTTT CASRIGQVNTEAFF
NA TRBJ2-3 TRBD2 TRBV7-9 TGTGCCAGCAGCTCTGTCTACGGGGGGACTAGCACAGATACGCAGTATTTT CASSSVYGGTSTDTQYF
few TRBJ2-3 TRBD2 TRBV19 TGTGCCAGTAGCCTGCGGGGGACTAGCGGGGCAAGCACAGATACGCAGTATTTT CASSLRGTSGASTDTQYF
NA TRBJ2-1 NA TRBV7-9 TGTGCCAGCAGCTTAGACGGGGGTAATGAGCAGTTCTTC CASSLDGGNEQFF
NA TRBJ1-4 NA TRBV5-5 TGTGCCAGCAGGCAACAGGGATCTAATGAAAAACTGTTTTTT CASRQQGSNEKLFF
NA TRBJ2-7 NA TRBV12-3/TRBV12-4 TGTGCCAGCAGTTTGGGGGGTGCGGACGAGCAGTACTTC CASSLGGADEQYF
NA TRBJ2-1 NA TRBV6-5 NA CASILGGAYNEQFF
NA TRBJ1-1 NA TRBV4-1 TGCGCCAGCAGGCTTGAACAGGGTCAAACTCAGGCTTTCTTT CASRLEQGQTQAFF
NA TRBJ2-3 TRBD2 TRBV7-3 TGTGCCAGCAGCCTGACTAGCGGGGGGGAAGATACGCAGTATTTT CASSLTSGGEDTQYF
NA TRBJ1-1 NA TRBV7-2 TGTGCCAGCAGCTTATCAGTTGTTTGGGGGAGGGCTGAAGCTTTCTTT CASSLSVVWGRAEAFF
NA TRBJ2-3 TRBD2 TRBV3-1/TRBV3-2 TGTGCCAGCACGAAGACTAGCGGTTCTTCCACAGATACGCAGTATTTT CASTKTSGSSTDTQYF
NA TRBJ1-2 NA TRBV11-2 TGTGCCAGCAGCTTAGGGGAGAACTATGGCTACACCTTC CASSLGENYGYTF
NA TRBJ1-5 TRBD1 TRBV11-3 TGTGCCAGCAGCTGGGGACAGGGAGGTAGACAGCCCCAGCATTTT CASSWGQGGRQPQHF
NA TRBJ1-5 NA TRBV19 TGTGCCAGTAGTAACAGGGAAAGCAATCAGCCCCAGCATTTT CASSNRESNQPQHF
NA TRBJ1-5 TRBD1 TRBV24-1 TGTGCCACCAGCGGGACAGGGGTCGCGGATAGCAATCAGCCCCAGCATTTT CATSGTGVADSNQPQHF
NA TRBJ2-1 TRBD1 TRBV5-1 TGCGCCAGCAGCGCCGGACAGGGCTCCTACAATGAGCAGTTCTTC CASSAGQGSYNEQFF
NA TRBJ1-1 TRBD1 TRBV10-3 TGTGCCGTTCAGGGGGCCGACACTGAAGCTTTCTTT CAVQGADTEAFF
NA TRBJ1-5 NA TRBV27 TGTGCCAGCAGTTTTACGGGACTCGGCAATCAGCCCCAGCATTTT CASSFTGLGNQPQHF
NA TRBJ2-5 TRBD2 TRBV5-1 TGCGCCAGCAGCTCGGTGAGCGGGAGGTACCAAGAGACCCAGTACTTC CASSSVSGRYQETQYF
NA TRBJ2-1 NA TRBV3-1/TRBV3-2 TGTGCCAGCAGCCAAGATCTATCTACCAATGAGCAGTTCTTC CASSQDLSTNEQFF
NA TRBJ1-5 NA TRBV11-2 TGTGCCAGCAGCCAAGGTGACAGTTACAATCAGCCCCAGCATTTT CASSQGDSYNQPQHF
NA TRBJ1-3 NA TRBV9 TGTGCCAGCACCGAAGGGGGATCCTCTGGAAACACCATATATTTT CASTEGGSSGNTIYF
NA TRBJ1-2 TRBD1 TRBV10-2 TGCGCCAGCAGCGCCTCACAGGGGCCGGGGGGCTACACCTTC CASSASQGPGGYTF
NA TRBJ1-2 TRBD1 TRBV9 TGTGCCAGCAGCGGGGACAGTGGGTCTTACACCTTC CASSGDSGSYTF
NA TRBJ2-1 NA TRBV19 TGTGCCAGTAGTATACGAGGGAGTGAGCAGTTCTTC CASSIRGSEQFF
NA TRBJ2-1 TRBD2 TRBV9 TGTGCCAGCAGCCCGACTAGCGGGGGGTTCAATGAGCAGTTCTTC CASSPTSGGFNEQFF
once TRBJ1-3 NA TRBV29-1 TGCAGCGTTGTCGGCATTTCGACAGTGGACTCTGGAAACACCATATATTTT CSVVGISTVDSGNTIYF
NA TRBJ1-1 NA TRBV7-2 TGTGCCAGCAGCTTCCAGGGAACTGAAGCTTTCTTT CASSFQGTEAFF
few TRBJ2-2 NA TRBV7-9 TGTGCCAGCAGCTTAGCCCCCGGCGGATCCGGGGAGCTGTTTTTT CASSLAPGGSGELFF
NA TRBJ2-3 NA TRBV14 TGTGCCAGCAGCCAAGATTCGGGGATCCTCACAGATACGCAGTATTTT CASSQDSGILTDTQYF
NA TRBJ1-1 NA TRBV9 TGTGCCAGCAGTGAAAGCTACTGGAACACTGAAGCTTTCTTT CASSESYWNTEAFF
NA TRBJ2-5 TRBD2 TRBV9 TGTGCCAGCAGCAACGCGGGACTAGCATGGGAGACCCAGTACTTC CASSNAGLAWETQYF
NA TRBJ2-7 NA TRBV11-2 TGTGCCAGCAGCCATACGGCGGGCACCTACGAGCAGTACTTC CASSHTAGTYEQYF
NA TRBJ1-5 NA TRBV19 TGTGCCAGTAGTATAGGCGGCCCTCAGCCCCAGCATTTT CASSIGGPQPQHF
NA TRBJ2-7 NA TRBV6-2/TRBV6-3 TGTGCCAGCAGTTACTCGAATGGGCAGCAGTACTTC CASSYSNGQQYF